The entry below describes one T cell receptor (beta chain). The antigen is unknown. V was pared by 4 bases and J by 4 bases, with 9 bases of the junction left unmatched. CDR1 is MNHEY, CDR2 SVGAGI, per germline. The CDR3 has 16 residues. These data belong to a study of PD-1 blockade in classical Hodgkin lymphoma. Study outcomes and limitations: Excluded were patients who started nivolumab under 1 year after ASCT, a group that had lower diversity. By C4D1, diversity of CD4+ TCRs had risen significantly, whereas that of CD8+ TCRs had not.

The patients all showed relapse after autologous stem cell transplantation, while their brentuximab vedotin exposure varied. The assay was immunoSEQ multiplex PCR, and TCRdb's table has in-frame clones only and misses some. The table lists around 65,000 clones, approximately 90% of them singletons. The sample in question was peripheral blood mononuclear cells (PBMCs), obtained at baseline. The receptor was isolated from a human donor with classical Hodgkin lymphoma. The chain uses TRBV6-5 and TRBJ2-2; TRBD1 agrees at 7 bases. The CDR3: CASSFLQGLGTGELFF. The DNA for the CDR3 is TGTGCCAGCAGTTTCTTACAGGGGTTGGGCACCGGGGAGCTGTTTTTT.